What follows are 28 T cell receptor beta chains derived from one specimen sequenced in a study of graft-versus-host responses after intestinal transplantation. Produced via immunoSEQ multiplex PCR; TCRdb's table is partial and in-frame only. The sample contains 25,000 to 35,000 clones, approximately 93% of which appear only once. The starting material was PBMCs, obtained around 63 days after intestinal transplant. The receptors stem from a human patient who received an intestinal transplant, so some T cells may come from the graft donor.

The chain carries TRBV19 and TRBJ2-7; 7 nucleotides match TRBD2. The CDR3 has 16 residues. J lost 3 bases, V lost 3 bases, and 11 bases had no gene match. The germline V gene has CDR1 LNHDA and CDR2 SQIVND (reference sequence). CDR3 region: CASSISPAIAGYEQYF. The CDR3, as DNA: TGTGCCAGTAGTATCTCCCCGGCGATAGCGGGCTACGAGCAGTACTTC.

The chain couples TRBV4-1 to TRBJ2-2, with 9 bases lining up with TRBD2. The junction had 14 bases not matched to a gene; V was cut back by 1 base and J by 8 bases. Germline V gene lookup returns CDR1 MGHRA and CDR2 YSYEKL. The CDR3 is 18 residues long. In nucleotides, the CDR3 is TGCGCCAGCAGCCAAGGGATCGGGGCTAGCGGGAAGGGAGGGGAGCTGTTTTTT. Its protein product is CASSQGIGASGKGGELFF.

The chain carries TRBV28 and TRBJ1-4; D remains unclear. This CDR3 has 17 residues. CDR1 and CDR2 (germline): MDHEN, SYDVKM. Trimming removed 2 bases at V and 2 bases at J, with 15 bases between. The CDR3 is CASSLGPSLVTNEKLFF. The CDR3 region has the DNA TGTGCCAGCAGTTTAGGGCCCTCCCTCGTCACTAATGAAAAACTGTTTTTT.

The chain joins TRBV2 to TRBJ2-7, with a weak D call TRBD1 (6 bases). The V gene's germline CDR1 is SNHLY and CDR2 FYNNEI. V was shortened by 7 bases and J by 2 bases, with 15 bases between the two germline ends. The CDR3 length is 14 residues. CDR3 loop: CASKNAWDTYEQYF. The DNA of the CDR3 is TGTGCCAGCAAAAACGCGTGGGACACCTACGAGCAGTACTTC. The full variable domain, with the rest looked up from reference TRBV2 and TRBJ2-7, is EPEVTQTPSHQVTQMGQEVILRCVPISNHLYFYWYRQILGQKVEFLVSFYNNEISEKSEIFDDQFSVERPDGSNFTLKIRSTKLEDSAMYFCASKNAWDTYEQYFGPGTRLTVT.

The chain has TRBV6-5 and TRBJ1-1; no reliable D call. Trimming took off 6 bases at V and 4 bases at J, with 15 bases between the two ends. The CDR3 length is 14 residues. In germline, CDR1 is MNHEY, CDR2 SVGAGI. This CDR3 is CASRPSVWGTEAFF. As DNA, the CDR3 is TGTGCCAGCAGGCCCTCGGTGTGGGGCACTGAAGCTTTCTTT.

The genes are TRBV7-8 and TRBJ2-6; TRBD2 might be the D (5 bases). CDR1 is SGHVS and CDR2 is FQNEAQ in the germline V gene. CDR3 size: 15 residues. V was trimmed by 1 base and J by 2 bases, leaving 6 bases between them. This CDR3 is CASSLGGTGANVLTF. Here the CDR3 DNA reads TGTGCCAGCAGCTTAGGAGGGACTGGGGCCAACGTCCTGACTTTC.

The gene calls are TRBV4-2 and TRBJ1-1, with TRBD1 as a possible D gene (5 bases). Germline lookup yields CDR1 LGHNA and CDR2 YNFKEQ. Between the trimmed V and J ends, which lost 0 bases and 5 bases, there was a span of 13 bases. The CDR3 is made up of 15 amino acids. CDR3 sequence: CASSQDLAGQTEAFF. DNA of the CDR3: TGTGCCAGCAGCCAAGATTTGGCAGGGCAGACTGAAGCTTTCTTT.

The chain employs TRBV7-3 and TRBJ2-2; TRBD1 matches 8 bases. Per the germline V gene, CDR1 is SGHTA and CDR2 is FQGTGA. Germline trimming cut 5 bases from V and 6 bases from J; bases unmatched to any gene: 5. CDR3 length: 14 residues. CDR3 residues: CASSPRGRSGELFF. For the CDR3, the DNA is TGTGCCAGCAGCCCCAGGGGGCGGTCCGGGGAGCTGTTTTTT.

The V gene is TRBV6-1, the J gene TRBJ2-7; 8 bases match TRBD1. V trimming: 3 bases; J trimming: 4 bases; junction bases outside the gene matches: 8. The germline CDR1 and CDR2 sequences are MNHNS and SASEGT. CDR3 length equals 15 residues. The CDR3 nucleotides are TGTGCCAGCAGTGATGGGCCAGGGGGCCTGTACGAGCAGTACTTC. Encoded protein: CASSDGPGGLYEQYF.

V usage is TRBV6-5 and J usage is TRBJ2-1; D call uncertain. Between the trimmed V and J ends, which lost 5 bases and 7 bases, there was a span of 18 bases. The CDR3 extends over 15 amino acids. Per germline, CDR1 MNHEY and CDR2 SVGAGI. CDR3 residues: CASSPHQDPLNEQFF. CDR3 coding DNA: TGTGCCAGCAGTCCCCACCAGGACCCTCTAAATGAGCAGTTCTTC.

This clone was detected only once. J is TRBJ2-7 and V is TRBV11-3; D unclear. Germline V gene lookup returns CDR1 SGHNT and CDR2 YENEEA. The CDR3 consists of 11 residues. V lost 6 bases to trimming and J lost 2 bases, with 5 bases between them. CDR3 loop: CASSSAYEQYF. CDR3 sequence (DNA): TGTGCCAGCAGTTCAGCCTACGAGCAGTACTTC.

The V gene is TRBV6-4, the J gene TRBJ1-6; 9 bases align to TRBD1. Per the germline V gene, CDR1 is MRHNA and CDR2 is SNTAGT. Trimming removed 0 bases from V and 9 bases from J; junction bases left unmatched: 0. The CDR3 has 14 residues. CDR3 protein: CASSDSTGGSPLHF. In DNA, the CDR3 is TGTGCCAGCAGTGACTCGACAGGGGGTTCACCCCTCCACTTT.

V gene TRBV2 combines with J gene TRBJ2-7; 10 positions agree with TRBD2. The germline CDR1 and CDR2 sequences are SNHLY and FYNNEI. CDR3 length: 15 residues. Trimming at V came to 6 bases and at J to 3 bases, leaving 8 bases not matched to a gene. In nucleotides, the CDR3 is TGTGCCAGCAGAGAGGCACTAGCGGGGTACTACGAGCAGTACTTC. It yields the protein CASREALAGYYEQYF.

This clone has a single count. The V gene is TRBV19, the J gene TRBJ1-5; TRBD1 might be the D (5 bases). CDR1 is LNHDA and CDR2 is SQIVND in the germline V gene (reference sequence). This CDR3 has 13 residues. The germline V and J ends were trimmed by 3 bases and 9 bases, with 12 bases remaining between them. The CDR3 nucleotides read TGTGCCAGTAGTATCGGGGGTTTGCCGCCCCAGCATTTT. Protein product: CASSIGGLPPQHF.

The chain employs TRBV7-9 and TRBJ2-7; D unclear. The CDR3 spans 13 residues. CDR1 is SEHNR, CDR2 FQNEAQ, per germline (reference sequence). The germline V and J ends were trimmed by 5 bases and 3 bases, with 11 bases remaining between them. For the CDR3, the DNA is TGTGCCAGCAGCCCTCCCGAAAGCTACGAGCAGTACTTC. Translated: CASSPPESYEQYF.

This chain uses TRBV15 with TRBJ1-5, with 8 bases that match TRBD1. Trimming at V came to 5 bases and at J to 7 bases, leaving 10 bases not matched to a gene. The CDR3 length is 15 residues. Germline CDR1 LNHNV, CDR2 YYDKDF (reference sequence). The CDR3 nucleotides read TGTGCCACCAGCGCACCCCGGGACAGGACCCAGCCCCAGCATTTT. Its translation: CATSAPRDRTQPQHF.

This chain's CDR3 is CASSLGRGLGQPQHF. The CDR3 DNA follows: TGCGCCAGCAGCCTCGGCAGGGGGCTAGGTCAGCCCCAGCATTTT. The chain uses TRBV4-3 and TRBJ1-5; 8 nucleotides align to TRBD1. CDR1 is LGHNA, CDR2 YSLEER, per germline. The CDR3 is 15 amino acids. With V trimmed by 4 bases and J by 6 bases, 8 bases remained unmatched.

This clone appeared once. J is TRBJ2-5 and V is TRBV7-9, with 9 bases fitting TRBD2. Germline CDR1 reads SEHNR; CDR2 reads FQNEAQ (reference sequence). CDR3 length: 16 residues. Trimming at V came to 3 bases and at J to 0 bases, leaving 5 bases not matched to a gene. The CDR3 sequence is CASSFLASGNQETQYF. The CDR3 DNA sequence: TGTGCCAGCAGCTTCCTTGCTAGCGGGAACCAAGAGACCCAGTACTTC.

The chain has TRBV30 and TRBJ2-1; no firm D call. Deletions cut 4 bases from V and 3 bases from J, with 10 bases between. The germline V gene encodes CDR1 GTSNPN and CDR2 SVGIG (reference sequence). The CDR3 is 13 amino acids. CDR3 sequence reads: CAWIIRGYNEQFF. CDR3 nucleotides: TGTGCCTGGATTATACGTGGCTACAATGAGCAGTTCTTC.

The chain links TRBV19 to TRBJ2-3, with a possible D match to TRBD2 (5 bases). The CDR3 consists of 13 residues. The V end lost 6 bases, the J end lost 5 bases, and 12 bases lay between the germline ends. Germline values: CDR1 LNHDA, CDR2 SQIVND (reference sequence). For the CDR3, the DNA is TGTGCCAGTAGCCTGGGCGGGTTAGATACGCAGTATTTT. It encodes CASSLGGLDTQYF.

This clone was found once. The chain carries TRBV4-1 and TRBJ2-1; D is possibly TRBD2 (5 bases). The CDR3 loop spans 16 amino acids. V lost 1 base and J lost 0, with 10 bases in between. Germline V CDR1 and CDR2: MGHRA, YSYEKL. The CDR3: CASSQVPRDSYNEQFF. CDR3 DNA sequence: TGCGCCAGCAGCCAAGTTCCCCGGGACTCCTACAATGAGCAGTTCTTC.

J is TRBJ1-1 and V is TRBV30, with TRBD1 matching 7 bases. CDR1 GTSNPN and CDR2 SVGIG come from the germline V gene (reference sequence). J was trimmed by 1 base and V by 2 bases; bases with no gene match: 1. This CDR3 is built from 13 residues. The DNA of the CDR3 is TGTGCCTGGAGTCGACAGGGGAACACTGAAGCTTTCTTT. This codes for CAWSRQGNTEAFF. The full variable domain, its missing parts supplied by reference TRBV30 and TRBJ1-1, is SQTIHQWPATLVQPVGSPLSLECTVEGTSNPNLYWYRQAAGRGLQLLFYSVGIGQISSEVPQNLSASRPQDRQFILSSKKLLLSDSGFYLCAWSRQGNTEAFFGQGTRLTVV.

This clone was detected only a few times. The rearrangement links TRBV7-2 to TRBJ1-2; maybe TRBD1 (5 bases). Germline V CDR1 and CDR2: SGHTA, FQGNSA. The V and J ends lost 5 bases and 2 bases respectively, with 6 bases between them. The length of the CDR3 is 12 residues. As DNA, the CDR3 is TGTGCCAGCAGCCGGGACAACTATGGCTACACCTTC. This codes for CASSRDNYGYTF.

The J gene is TRBJ2-3, the V gene TRBV27; D possibly corresponds to TRBD2 (5 bases). CDR1 is MNHEY, CDR2 SMNVEV, per germline (reference sequence). The CDR3 loop spans 14 amino acids. V shed 0 bases and J shed 4 bases, with 8 bases lying between them. The CDR3 DNA reads TGTGCCAGCAGTTTATCGCTGGGAGCAGATACGCAGTATTTT. Translated: CASSLSLGADTQYF.

V usage is TRBV30 and J usage is TRBJ2-7; a weak D match, TRBD1 (6 bases). The CDR3 extends over 11 amino acids. V was cut by 5 bases and J by 3 bases, with 8 bases left in between. CDR1 and CDR2 (germline): GTSNPN, SVGIG (reference sequence). As DNA, the CDR3 is TGTGCCTGGGCACAGGGCTACGAGCAGTACTTC. Translating gives CAWAQGYEQYF. The whole variable domain, filled in from reference TRBV30 and TRBJ2-7, reads SQTIHQWPATLVQPVGSPLSLECTVEGTSNPNLYWYRQAAGRGLQLLFYSVGIGQISSEVPQNLSASRPQDRQFILSSKKLLLSDSGFYLCAWAQGYEQYFGPGTRLTVT.

This clone was found once. The V call is TRBV7-7, the J call TRBJ2-7; a possible D gene is TRBD1 (6 bases). The CDR3 has 14 amino acids. Germline CDR1 reads SSHAT; CDR2 reads FNYEAQ (reference sequence). V was clipped by 2 bases and J by 3 bases, with 11 bases between them. For the CDR3, the DNA is TGTGCCAGCAGCTTATCCGAAGGGGGCTACGAGCAGTACTTC. Protein: CASSLSEGGYEQYF.

V is TRBV27 and J is TRBJ1-2, with D unclear. V was clipped by 0 bases and J by 4 bases, with 6 bases between them. The length of the CDR3 is 13 residues. Per the germline V gene, CDR1 is MNHEY and CDR2 is SMNVEV (reference sequence). The CDR3 sequence is CASSLSPSYGYTF. In DNA, the CDR3 is TGTGCCAGCAGTTTATCGCCAAGCTATGGCTACACCTTC.

V and J are TRBV10-3 and TRBJ2-2; 10 positions match TRBD2. The V segment lost 4 bases and the J segment 7 bases; nucleotides outside the gene matches: 9. The CDR3 has 16 residues. Germline CDR1 is ENHRY and CDR2 is SYGVKD. The CDR3 region has the DNA TGTGCCATCAGTGGCCTAGCGGGAGTTGGGAACGGGGAGCTGTTTTTT. It yields the protein CAISGLAGVGNGELFF.